Included here is one T cell receptor (beta chain) sequence, with context. The antigen remains undetermined. Some clones are missing from TCRdb's copy, which holds only in-frame ones; the method was immunoSEQ multiplex PCR. This table holds about 20,000 clones, around 85% found once. Healthy controls were blood donors with median age about 60 years (range about 21-75) and less than 60% female. The sample is drawn from a study of somatic mutations in cytotoxic T cells in rheumatoid arthritis. Study outcomes and limitations: An age-related increase in CD8+ clonality was seen in rheumatoid arthritis patients but not in healthy controls.

The sequenced sample was CD8+ T cells sorted from blood. This clonotype was obtained from a middle-aged man in good health.

CDR3 nucleotides: TGTGCCAGCAGCTTAAACATAGACTACGAGCAGTACTTC. As protein: CASSLNIDYEQYF. The rearrangement joins TRBV7-2 to TRBJ2-7, with D uncertain. The germline V and J ends were trimmed by 2 bases and 3 bases, with 8 bases remaining between them. From germline, CDR1 is SGHTA and CDR2 FQGNSA. The CDR3 extends over 13 amino acids.